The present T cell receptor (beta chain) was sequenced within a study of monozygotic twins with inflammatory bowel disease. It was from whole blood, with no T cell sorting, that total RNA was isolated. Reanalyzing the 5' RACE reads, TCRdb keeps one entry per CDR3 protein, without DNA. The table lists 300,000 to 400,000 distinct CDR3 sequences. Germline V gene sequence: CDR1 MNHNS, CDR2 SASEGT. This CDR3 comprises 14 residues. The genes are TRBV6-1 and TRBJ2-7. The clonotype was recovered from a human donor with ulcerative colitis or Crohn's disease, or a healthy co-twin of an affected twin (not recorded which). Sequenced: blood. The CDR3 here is CASSRRRSLYEQYF.